This TCR beta chain was captured by sequencing in a study of T cell repertoires in cytomegalovirus infection. TCRdb independently ran MiXCR on the reads; one entry per CDR3 protein. The sample contains around 330,000 distinct CDR3 sequences, roughly 15% of which appear only once. From germline, CDR1 is DFQATT and CDR2 SNEGSKA (reference sequence). The CDR3 has 14 amino acids. J gave up 8 bases and V 2 bases, and 7 bases lay outside the gene matches. This sequence originates from a human donor in good health (CMV status not recorded). Some clones in this sample may be carry-over from other donors' samples. Sample: PBMCs. J is TRBJ2-3 and V is TRBV20-1; the match to TRBD2 covers 10 bases. The CDR3 region is CSARQTSGYVTQYF. DNA for the CDR3: TGCAGTGCTAGACAGACTAGCGGGTACGTTACGCAGTATTTT.